The clone carrying this T cell receptor beta chain showed up just a few times. Antigen specificity is unknown. This specimen comes from a study of stem cell transplantation in POMP-related autoinflammatory disease. Study as a whole: The study hypothesized thymoproteasome defects skew the TRB repertoire via impaired CD8+ selection.

J lost 3 bases, V lost 5 bases, and 9 bases had no gene match. This CDR3 is built from 17 residues. Germline V gene data show CDR1 as SEHNR and CDR2 as FQNEAQ (reference sequence). Only in-frame clones appear in the TCRdb table, and some are missing; sequencing was by immunoSEQ multiplex PCR. The table records approximately 6,900 clones, roughly 80% of them present only once. Findings of the study overall: PRAID patients trended toward lower TRB diversity and higher clonality in all analyzed T-cell subsets. Patients with PRAID showed a restricted number of unique TRB V-J gene pairings.

This TCR was recovered from a human donor in good health. The sample consisted of a CXCR5-defined cell subset from PBMCs. This chain uses TRBV7-9 with TRBJ2-7; 14 nucleotides line up with TRBD2. The CDR3 DNA follows: TGTGCCAGCAGCCCGGGACTAGCGGGGGCCAAGATCTACGAGCAGTACTTC. The encoded protein is CASSPGLAGAKIYEQYF.